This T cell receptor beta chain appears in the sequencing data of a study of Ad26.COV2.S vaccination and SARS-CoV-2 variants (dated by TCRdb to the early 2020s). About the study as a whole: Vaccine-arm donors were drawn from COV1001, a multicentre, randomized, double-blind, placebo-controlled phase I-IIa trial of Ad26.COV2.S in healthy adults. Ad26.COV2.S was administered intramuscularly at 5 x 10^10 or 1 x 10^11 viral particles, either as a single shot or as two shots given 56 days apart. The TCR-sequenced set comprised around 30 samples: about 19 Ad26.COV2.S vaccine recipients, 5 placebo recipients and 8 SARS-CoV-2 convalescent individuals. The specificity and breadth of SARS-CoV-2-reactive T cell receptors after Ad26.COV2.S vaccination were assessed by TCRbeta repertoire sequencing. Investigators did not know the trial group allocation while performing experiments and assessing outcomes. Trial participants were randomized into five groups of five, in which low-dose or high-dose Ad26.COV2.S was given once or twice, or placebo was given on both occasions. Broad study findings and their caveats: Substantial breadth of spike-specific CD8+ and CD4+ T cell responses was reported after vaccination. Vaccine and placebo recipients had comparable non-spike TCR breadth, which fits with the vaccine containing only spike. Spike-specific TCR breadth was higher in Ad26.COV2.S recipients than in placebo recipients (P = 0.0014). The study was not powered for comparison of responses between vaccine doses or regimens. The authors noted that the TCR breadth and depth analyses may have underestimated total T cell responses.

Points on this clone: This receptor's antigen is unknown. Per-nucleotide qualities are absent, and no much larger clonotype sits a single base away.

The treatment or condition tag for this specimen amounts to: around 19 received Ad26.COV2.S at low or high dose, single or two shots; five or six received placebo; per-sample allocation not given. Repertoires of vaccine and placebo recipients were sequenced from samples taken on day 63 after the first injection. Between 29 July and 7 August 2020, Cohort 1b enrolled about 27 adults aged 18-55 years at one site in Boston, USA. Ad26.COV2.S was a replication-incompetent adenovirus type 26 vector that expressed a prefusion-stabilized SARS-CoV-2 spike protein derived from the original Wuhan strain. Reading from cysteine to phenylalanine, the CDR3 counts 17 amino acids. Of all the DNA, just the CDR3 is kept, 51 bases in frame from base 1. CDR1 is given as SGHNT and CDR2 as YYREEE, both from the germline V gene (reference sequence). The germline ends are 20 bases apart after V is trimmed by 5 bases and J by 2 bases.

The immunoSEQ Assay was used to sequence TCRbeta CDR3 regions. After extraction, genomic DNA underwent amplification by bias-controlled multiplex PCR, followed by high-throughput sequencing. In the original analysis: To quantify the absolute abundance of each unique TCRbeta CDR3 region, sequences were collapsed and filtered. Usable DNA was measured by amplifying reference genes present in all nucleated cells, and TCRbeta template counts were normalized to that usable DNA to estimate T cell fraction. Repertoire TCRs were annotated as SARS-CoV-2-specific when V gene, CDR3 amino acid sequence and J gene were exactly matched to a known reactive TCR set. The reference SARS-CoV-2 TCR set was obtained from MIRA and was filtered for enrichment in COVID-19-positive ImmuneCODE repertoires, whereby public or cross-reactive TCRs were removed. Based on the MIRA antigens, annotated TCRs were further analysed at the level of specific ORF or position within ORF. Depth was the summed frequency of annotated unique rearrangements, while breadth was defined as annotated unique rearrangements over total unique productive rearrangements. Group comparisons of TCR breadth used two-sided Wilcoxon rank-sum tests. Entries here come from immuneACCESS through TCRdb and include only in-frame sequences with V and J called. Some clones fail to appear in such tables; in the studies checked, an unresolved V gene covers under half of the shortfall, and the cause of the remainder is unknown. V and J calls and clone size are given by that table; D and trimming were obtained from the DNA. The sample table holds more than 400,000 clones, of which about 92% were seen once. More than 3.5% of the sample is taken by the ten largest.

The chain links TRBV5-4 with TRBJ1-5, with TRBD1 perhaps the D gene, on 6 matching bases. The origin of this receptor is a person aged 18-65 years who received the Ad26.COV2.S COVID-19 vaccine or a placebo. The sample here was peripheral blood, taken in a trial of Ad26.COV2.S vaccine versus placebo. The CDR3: CASRPTGTFPRNQPQHF. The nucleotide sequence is TGTGCCAGCAGGCCAACCGGGACATTCCCCCGCAATCAGCCCCAGCATTTT.